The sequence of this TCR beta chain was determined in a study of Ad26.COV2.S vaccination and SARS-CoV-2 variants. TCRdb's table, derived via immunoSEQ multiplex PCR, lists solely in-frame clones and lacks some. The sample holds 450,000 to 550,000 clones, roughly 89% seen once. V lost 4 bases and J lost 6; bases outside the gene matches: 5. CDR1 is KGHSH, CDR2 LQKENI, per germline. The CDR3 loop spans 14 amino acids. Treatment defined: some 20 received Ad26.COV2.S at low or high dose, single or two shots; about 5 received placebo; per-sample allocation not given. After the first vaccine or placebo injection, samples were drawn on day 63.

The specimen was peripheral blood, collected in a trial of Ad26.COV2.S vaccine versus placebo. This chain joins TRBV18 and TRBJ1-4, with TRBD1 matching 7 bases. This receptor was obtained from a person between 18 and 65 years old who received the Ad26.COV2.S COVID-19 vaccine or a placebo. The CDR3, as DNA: TGTGCCAGCTCACTCACAGGGGCCCATGAAAAACTGTTTTTT. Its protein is CASSLTGAHEKLFF.